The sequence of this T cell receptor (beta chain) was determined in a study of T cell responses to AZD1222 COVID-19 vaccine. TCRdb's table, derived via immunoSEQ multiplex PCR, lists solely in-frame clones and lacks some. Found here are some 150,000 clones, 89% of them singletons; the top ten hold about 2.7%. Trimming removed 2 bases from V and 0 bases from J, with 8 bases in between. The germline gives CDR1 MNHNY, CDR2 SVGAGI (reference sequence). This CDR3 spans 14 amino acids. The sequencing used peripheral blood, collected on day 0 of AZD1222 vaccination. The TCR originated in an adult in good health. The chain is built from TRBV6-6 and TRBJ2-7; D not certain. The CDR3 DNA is TGTGCCAGCAGTTACGCGTCACTCTCCTACGAGCAGTACTTC. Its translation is CASSYASLSYEQYF.